This TCR beta chain was obtained from a study of blood T cell repertoires in COVID-19. J gave up 3 bases and V 5 bases, and 5 bases lay outside the gene matches. CDR3 length: 14 amino acids. Germline CDR1 reads SGHNT; CDR2 reads YYREEE (reference sequence). This clone turned up a few times. Sequencing used immunoSEQ multiplex PCR; TCRdb keeps in-frame clones, though not all of them. The sample has 200,000 to 300,000 clones; about nine tenths are singletons. The sequence came from a man aged 55 to 69 with acute or convalescent COVID-19. The chain has TRBV5-4 and TRBJ2-7; 10 nucleotides align to TRBD1. The sequencing sample was made of peripheral blood. CDR3 region: CASSFGTGVYEQYF. CDR3 in DNA: TGTGCCAGCAGTTTCGGGACAGGGGTCTACGAGCAGTACTTC.